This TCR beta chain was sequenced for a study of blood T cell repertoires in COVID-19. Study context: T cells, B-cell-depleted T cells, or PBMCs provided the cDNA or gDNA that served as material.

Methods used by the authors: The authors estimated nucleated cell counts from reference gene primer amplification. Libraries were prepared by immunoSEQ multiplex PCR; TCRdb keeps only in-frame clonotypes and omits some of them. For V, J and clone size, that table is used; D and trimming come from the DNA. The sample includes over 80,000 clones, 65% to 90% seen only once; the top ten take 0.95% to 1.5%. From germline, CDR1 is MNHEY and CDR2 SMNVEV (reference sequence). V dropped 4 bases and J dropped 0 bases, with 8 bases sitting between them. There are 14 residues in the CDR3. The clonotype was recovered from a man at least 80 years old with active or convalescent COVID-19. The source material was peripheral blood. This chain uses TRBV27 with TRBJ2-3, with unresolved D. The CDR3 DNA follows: TGTGCCAGCAGTTATACAACGAGCACAGATACGCAGTATTTT. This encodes CASSYTTSTDTQYF.